A selection of T cell receptor beta chains follows, all from one sample in a study of blood T cell repertoires in COVID-19. Using immunoSEQ multiplex PCR, the repertoire was profiled, and TCRdb retains in-frame clones only, with some absent. Of around 150,000 clones in the sample, approximately 80% were seen once. Sequencing was done on a sample of PBMCs or T cells enriched from blood (not recorded which). These receptors were collected from a man aged 35 to 55 who had recovered from COVID-19. Each CDR3 is given with its conserved first and last residue. D genes are given only for firm matches. Clone size is given for some rows only: seen once, a few or many times, or a class if the clone is expanded.

clone_size: .; v_call: TRBV2; j_call: TRBJ2-5; d_call: TRBD1; cdr3_aa: CASSDSTGEETQYF; cdr3_nt: TGTGCCAGCAGTGATTCGACAGGGGAAGAGACCCAGTACTTC
clone_size: .; v_call: TRBV12-5; j_call: TRBJ1-5; d_call: .; cdr3_aa: CASGLTDQPQHF; cdr3_nt: TGTGCTAGTGGTTTGACAGACCAGCCCCAGCATTTT
clone_size: .; v_call: TRBV19; j_call: TRBJ2-1; d_call: TRBD1; cdr3_aa: CASSTRTGTIMSEQFF; cdr3_nt: TGTGCCAGTAGTACCCGGACAGGGACAATCATGAGTGAGCAGTTCTTC
clone_size: .; v_call: TRBV5-8; j_call: TRBJ1-1; d_call: .; cdr3_aa: CASSLGPGTEAFF; cdr3_nt: TGTGCCAGCAGCTTGGGTCCGGGGACTGAAGCTTTCTTT
clone_size: .; v_call: TRBV6-5; j_call: TRBJ2-1; d_call: TRBD1; cdr3_aa: CASSSGTGGNEQFF; cdr3_nt: TGTGCCAGCAGCTCCGGGACAGGGGGCAATGAGCAGTTCTTC
clone_size: few; v_call: TRBV14; j_call: TRBJ2-2; d_call: .; cdr3_aa: CATSANTGELFF; cdr3_nt: TGTGCCACCTCCGCGAACACCGGGGAGCTGTTTTTT
clone_size: few; v_call: TRBV24-1; j_call: TRBJ1-4; d_call: .; cdr3_aa: CATSDRGYTSGEKLFF; cdr3_nt: TGTGCCACCAGTGATCGGGGGTACACAAGCGGTGAAAAACTGTTTTTT
clone_size: .; v_call: TRBV7-3; j_call: TRBJ2-1; d_call: TRBD2; cdr3_aa: CASSFKAGSYNEQFF; cdr3_nt: TGTGCCAGCAGCTTCAAAGCGGGGTCCTACAATGAGCAGTTCTTC
clone_size: .; v_call: TRBV3-1/TRBV3-2; j_call: TRBJ2-2; d_call: TRBD2; cdr3_aa: CASRQKTSGGTGELFF; cdr3_nt: TGTGCCAGCAGACAGAAGACTAGCGGGGGCACCGGGGAGCTGTTTTTT
clone_size: .; v_call: TRBV3-1/TRBV3-2; j_call: TRBJ1-5; d_call: .; cdr3_aa: CASSRQAEPQPQHF; cdr3_nt: TGTGCCAGCAGCCGACAGGCTGAGCCTCAGCCCCAGCATTTT
clone_size: .; v_call: TRBV5-1; j_call: TRBJ2-1; d_call: TRBD1; cdr3_aa: CASSLGGDREFF; cdr3_nt: TGCGCCAGCAGCCTGGGTGGAGACAGGGAGTTCTTC
clone_size: .; v_call: TRBV7-8; j_call: TRBJ2-1; d_call: TRBD2; cdr3_aa: CASSSGGGGFNNEQFF; cdr3_nt: TGTGCCAGCAGCTCCGGTGGCGGGGGATTCAACAATGAGCAGTTCTTC
clone_size: .; v_call: TRBV6-5; j_call: TRBJ1-4; d_call: .; cdr3_aa: CASSYSFQTNEKLFF; cdr3_nt: TGTGCCAGCAGTTACTCATTTCAGACTAATGAAAAACTGTTTTTT
clone_size: .; v_call: TRBV7-9; j_call: TRBJ2-7; d_call: .; cdr3_aa: CASSWGENEQYF; cdr3_nt: TGTGCCAGCAGCTGGGGAGAAAACGAGCAGTACTTC
clone_size: once; v_call: TRBV27; j_call: TRBJ2-3; d_call: TRBD2; cdr3_aa: CASRRGGGDTQYF; cdr3_nt: TGTGCCAGCAGGCGGGGGGGTGGAGATACGCAGTATTTT
clone_size: few; v_call: TRBV6-1; j_call: TRBJ2-1; d_call: TRBD1; cdr3_aa: CASSARTGSSYNEQFF; cdr3_nt: TGTGCCAGCAGTGCGAGGACAGGTAGCTCCTACAATGAGCAGTTCTTC
clone_size: .; v_call: TRBV4-1; j_call: TRBJ2-1; d_call: .; cdr3_aa: CASSQQGYNEQFF; cdr3_nt: TGCGCCAGCAGCCAACAGGGCTACAATGAGCAGTTCTTC
clone_size: .; v_call: TRBV30; j_call: TRBJ2-3; d_call: .; cdr3_aa: CAFSGRGPFTQYF; cdr3_nt: TGTGCCTTTTCCGGGAGAGGTCCCTTTACGCAGTATTTT
clone_size: .; v_call: TRBV5-1; j_call: TRBJ2-3; d_call: TRBD2; cdr3_aa: CASSLRTSGSTDTQYF; cdr3_nt: TGCGCCAGCAGCCTTCGGACTAGCGGAAGCACAGATACGCAGTATTTT
clone_size: .; v_call: TRBV7-9; j_call: TRBJ2-2; d_call: TRBD1; cdr3_aa: CASSLARGLTGELFF; cdr3_nt: TGTGCCAGCAGCTTAGCCAGGGGGCTTACCGGGGAGCTGTTTTTT
clone_size: .; v_call: TRBV9; j_call: TRBJ2-3; d_call: .; cdr3_aa: CASSVGAALGDTQYF; cdr3_nt: TGTGCCAGCAGCGTAGGGGCCGCTTTAGGAGATACGCAGTATTTT
clone_size: .; v_call: TRBV11-3; j_call: TRBJ2-7; d_call: TRBD2; cdr3_aa: CASSGGQGLGGYEQYF; cdr3_nt: TGTGCCAGCAGCGGCGGGCAGGGACTAGGGGGCTACGAGCAGTACTTC
clone_size: .; v_call: TRBV9; j_call: TRBJ1-1; d_call: .; cdr3_aa: CASSVAESMNTEAFF; cdr3_nt: TGTGCCAGCAGCGTAGCGGAGAGTATGAACACTGAAGCTTTCTTT
clone_size: .; v_call: TRBV4-1; j_call: TRBJ2-3; d_call: TRBD2; cdr3_aa: CASSQFAGGPGDTQYF; cdr3_nt: TGCGCCAGCAGCCAATTCGCGGGGGGCCCCGGAGATACGCAGTATTTT
clone_size: .; v_call: TRBV11-3; j_call: TRBJ2-2; d_call: .; cdr3_aa: CASTHEGGQKFTGELFF; cdr3_nt: TGTGCCAGCACCCATGAGGGGGGGCAAAAATTCACCGGGGAGCTGTTTTTT
clone_size: few; v_call: TRBV28; j_call: TRBJ1-2; d_call: .; cdr3_aa: CASSLSVYGYTF; cdr3_nt: TGTGCCAGCAGTTTGTCAGTTTATGGCTACACCTTC
clone_size: .; v_call: TRBV14; j_call: TRBJ2-7; d_call: TRBD2; cdr3_aa: CASSQDKRGVIPHTGEQYF; cdr3_nt: TGTGCCAGCAGCCAAGATAAGCGGGGGGTTATTCCCCATACGGGCGAGCAGTACTTC
clone_size: .; v_call: TRBV6-5; j_call: TRBJ1-2; d_call: TRBD1; cdr3_aa: CASTNTPGQGYGYTF; cdr3_nt: TGTGCCAGCACCAACACCCCGGGACAGGGCTATGGCTACACCTTC
clone_size: .; v_call: TRBV7-8; j_call: TRBJ1-1; d_call: TRBD1; cdr3_aa: CASSLADRGTEAFF; cdr3_nt: TGTGCCAGCAGCTTAGCGGACAGGGGCACTGAAGCTTTCTTT
clone_size: .; v_call: TRBV2; j_call: TRBJ2-7; d_call: .; cdr3_aa: CASSEAGRSVLGQYF; cdr3_nt: TGTGCCAGCAGTGAAGCGGGGCGGTCCGTTTTGGGGCAGTACTTC
clone_size: .; v_call: TRBV10-3; j_call: TRBJ1-2; d_call: TRBD1; cdr3_aa: CAISFAGTGGGGYTF; cdr3_nt: TGTGCCATCAGTTTCGCCGGGACAGGGGGAGGTGGCTACACCTTC
clone_size: .; v_call: TRBV12-5; j_call: TRBJ2-3; d_call: TRBD1; cdr3_aa: CASSTGVGTDTQYF; cdr3_nt: TGTGCTAGCAGTACAGGGGTGGGGACAGATACGCAGTATTTT
clone_size: .; v_call: TRBV19; j_call: TRBJ2-7; d_call: TRBD1; cdr3_aa: CASSADRTYTDEQYF; cdr3_nt: TGTGCCAGTAGTGCGGACAGGACGTATACCGACGAGCAGTACTTC
clone_size: .; v_call: TRBV6-5; j_call: TRBJ1-2; d_call: .; cdr3_aa: CASSYLGSYGYTF; cdr3_nt: TGTGCCAGCAGCTACCTCGGGTCCTATGGCTACACCTTC
clone_size: .; v_call: TRBV19; j_call: TRBJ2-2; d_call: TRBD2; cdr3_aa: CASSLRLAGGRNTGELFF; cdr3_nt: TGTGCCAGTAGTTTAAGACTAGCGGGGGGGCGTAACACCGGGGAGCTGTTTTTT
clone_size: .; v_call: TRBV19; j_call: TRBJ1-1; d_call: .; cdr3_aa: CASSHSGGNTEAFF; cdr3_nt: TGTGCCAGTAGTCACTCAGGAGGGAACACTGAAGCTTTCTTT
clone_size: .; v_call: TRBV21-1; j_call: TRBJ2-4; d_call: .; cdr3_aa: CASSKSEGQDENIQYF; cdr3_nt: TGTGCCAGCAGCAAATCGGAGGGACAGGACGAAAACATTCAGTACTTC
clone_size: .; v_call: TRBV5-8; j_call: TRBJ1-6; d_call: TRBD1; cdr3_aa: CASSKRGTGISPLHF; cdr3_nt: TGTGCCAGCAGCAAGAGGGGGACAGGGATTTCACCCCTCCACTTT
clone_size: .; v_call: TRBV11-2; j_call: TRBJ1-3; d_call: .; cdr3_aa: CASSLATFGNTIYF; cdr3_nt: TGTGCCAGCAGCTTAGCCACATTTGGAAACACCATATATTTT
clone_size: few; v_call: TRBV2; j_call: TRBJ1-2; d_call: TRBD1; cdr3_aa: CASKDRRNNYGYTF; cdr3_nt: TGTGCCAGCAAGGACAGGCGGAATAACTATGGCTACACCTTC
clone_size: .; v_call: TRBV2; j_call: TRBJ2-7; d_call: TRBD1; cdr3_aa: CASRPGQTFYEQYF; cdr3_nt: TGTGCCAGCAGACCGGGACAGACTTTCTACGAGCAGTACTTC
clone_size: .; v_call: TRBV2; j_call: TRBJ1-6; d_call: .; cdr3_aa: CASSRSRSYNSPLHF; cdr3_nt: TGTGCCAGCAGCCGGTCACGCTCCTATAATTCACCCCTCCACTTT
clone_size: .; v_call: TRBV5-1; j_call: TRBJ2-2; d_call: .; cdr3_aa: CASSPTRSQNTGELFF; cdr3_nt: TGCGCCAGCAGCCCGACGAGGAGTCAGAACACCGGGGAGCTGTTTTTT
clone_size: .; v_call: TRBV7-6; j_call: TRBJ2-3; d_call: .; cdr3_aa: CASSPTRGTDTQYF; cdr3_nt: TGTGCCAGCAGCCCCACCAGGGGCACAGATACGCAGTATTTT
clone_size: .; v_call: TRBV25-1; j_call: TRBJ2-1; d_call: .; cdr3_aa: CASSAEGIYNEQFF; cdr3_nt: TGTGCCAGCAGCGCGGAGGGGATCTACAATGAGCAGTTCTTC
clone_size: .; v_call: TRBV5-1; j_call: TRBJ2-2; d_call: .; cdr3_aa: CASSLGQWNTGELFF; cdr3_nt: TGCGCCAGCAGCTTGGGACAGTGGAACACCGGGGAGCTGTTTTTT
clone_size: .; v_call: TRBV6-5; j_call: TRBJ2-1; d_call: .; cdr3_aa: CASGEWQFIRDEQFF; cdr3_nt: TGTGCCAGCGGGGAGTGGCAGTTCATCCGGGATGAGCAGTTCTTC
clone_size: .; v_call: TRBV30; j_call: TRBJ1-1; d_call: TRBD1; cdr3_aa: CAWDRGVGTEAFF; cdr3_nt: TGTGCCTGGGACAGGGGCGTAGGGACTGAAGCTTTCTTT
clone_size: .; v_call: TRBV4-2; j_call: TRBJ2-2; d_call: TRBD1; cdr3_aa: CASSQPGRQGAGGGELFF; cdr3_nt: TGTGCCAGCAGCCAACCCGGGAGACAGGGGGCAGGAGGCGGGGAGCTGTTTTTT
clone_size: .; v_call: TRBV6-5; j_call: TRBJ1-5; d_call: TRBD1; cdr3_aa: CASGTGSNQPQHF; cdr3_nt: TGTGCCAGCGGGACAGGGAGCAATCAGCCCCAGCATTTT
clone_size: .; v_call: TRBV25-1; j_call: TRBJ1-1; d_call: .; cdr3_aa: CASRLSGGTEAFF; cdr3_nt: TGTGCCAGCAGGCTTTCCGGGGGGACTGAAGCTTTCTTT
clone_size: .; v_call: TRBV6-4; j_call: TRBJ2-5; d_call: .; cdr3_aa: CARGIRKQETQYF; cdr3_nt: TGTGCCCGGGGGATTAGAAAACAAGAGACCCAGTACTTC
clone_size: once; v_call: TRBV6-5; j_call: TRBJ2-5; d_call: .; cdr3_aa: CASLERMYQETQYF; cdr3_nt: TGTGCCAGCCTTGAGCGGATGTACCAAGAGACCCAGTACTTC
clone_size: few; v_call: TRBV2; j_call: TRBJ1-2; d_call: TRBD1; cdr3_aa: CASRPASTGGDGYTF; cdr3_nt: TGTGCCAGCAGGCCGGCTTCCACAGGGGGCGATGGCTACACCTTC
clone_size: .; v_call: TRBV3-1/TRBV3-2; j_call: TRBJ1-3; d_call: .; cdr3_aa: CASSLQGSGNTIYF; cdr3_nt: TGTGCCAGCAGCCTACAGGGATCGGGAAACACCATATATTTT
clone_size: .; v_call: TRBV5-1; j_call: TRBJ2-3; d_call: .; cdr3_aa: CASSLRDFSTDTQYF; cdr3_nt: TGCGCCAGCAGCTTACGGGATTTTAGCACAGATACGCAGTATTTT
clone_size: .; v_call: TRBV3-1/TRBV3-2; j_call: TRBJ1-3; d_call: TRBD1; cdr3_aa: CASSPWGRGDTIYF; cdr3_nt: TGTGCCAGCAGCCCCTGGGGCAGGGGGGACACCATATATTTT
clone_size: .; v_call: TRBV2; j_call: TRBJ1-6; d_call: .; cdr3_aa: CATRQLYNSPLHF; cdr3_nt: TGTGCCACCAGACAGTTATATAATTCACCCCTCCACTTT
clone_size: .; v_call: TRBV7-3; j_call: TRBJ2-2; d_call: .; cdr3_aa: CASSRGLSDGELFF; cdr3_nt: TGTGCCAGCAGCCGCGGACTTAGTGACGGGGAGCTGTTTTTT